This section outlines one TCR beta chain sequence together with its context. In the original workflow: Reference gene primer amplification in the assay estimated nucleated cell counts. The table came from immunoSEQ multiplex PCR; TCRdb's copy has only in-frame clones and leaves some out. D and trimming were read from the DNA, whereas the V and J calls and clone size are those reported in that table. The sample comprises approximately 34,000 clones, roughly 80% of which are singletons, and about 3.2% rests with the top ten. This specimen comes from a study of blood T cell repertoires in COVID-19. Whole-study context: PBMCs, B-cell-depleted T cells, or T cells provided the cDNA or gDNA that made up the material.

The CDR3 consists of 14 residues. Germline values: CDR1 SGHRS, CDR2 YFSETQ. J lost 3 bases, V lost 2 bases, and 3 bases had no gene match. The sample taken for sequencing was peripheral blood. This chain uses TRBV5-1 with TRBJ2-3, with TRBD2 matching 7 bases. This clonotype was obtained from a man between 65 and 85 years old with COVID-19, enrolled during active disease. CDR3 DNA sequence: TGCGCCAGCAGCTTAGACGGGAGGACAGATACGCAGTATTTT. Translating it yields CASSLDGRTDTQYF.